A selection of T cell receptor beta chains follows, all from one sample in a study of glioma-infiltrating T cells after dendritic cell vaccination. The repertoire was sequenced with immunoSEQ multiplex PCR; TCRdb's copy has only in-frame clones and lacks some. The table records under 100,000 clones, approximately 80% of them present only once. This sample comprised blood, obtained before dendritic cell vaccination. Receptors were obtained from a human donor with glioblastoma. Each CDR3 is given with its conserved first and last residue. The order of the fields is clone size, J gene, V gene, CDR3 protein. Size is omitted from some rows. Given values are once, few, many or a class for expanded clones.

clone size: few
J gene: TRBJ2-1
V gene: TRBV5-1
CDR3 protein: CASSATGLAGDYNEQFF

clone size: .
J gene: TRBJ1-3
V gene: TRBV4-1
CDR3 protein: CASSHPDRDSGNTIYF

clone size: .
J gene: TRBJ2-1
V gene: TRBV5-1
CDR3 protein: CASSLGSSSYNEQFF

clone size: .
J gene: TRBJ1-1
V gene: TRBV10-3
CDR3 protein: CAISSLMNTEAFF

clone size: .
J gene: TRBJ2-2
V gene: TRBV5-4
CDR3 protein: CASSLGQGGRRGTGELFF

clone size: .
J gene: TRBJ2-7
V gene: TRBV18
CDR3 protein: CASSRTGGHEQYF

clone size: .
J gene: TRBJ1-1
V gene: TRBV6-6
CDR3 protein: CASSQALNTEAFF

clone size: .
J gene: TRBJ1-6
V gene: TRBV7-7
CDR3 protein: CASSLFEDSPLHF

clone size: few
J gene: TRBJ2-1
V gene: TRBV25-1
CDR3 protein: CASSEQGAYNEQFF

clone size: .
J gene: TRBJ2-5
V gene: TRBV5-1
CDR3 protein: CASSLGGRSEETQYF

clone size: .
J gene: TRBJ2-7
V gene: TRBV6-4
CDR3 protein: CASSVGGQGSSYEQYF

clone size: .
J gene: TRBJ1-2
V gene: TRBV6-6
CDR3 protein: CASSLGQVGYTF

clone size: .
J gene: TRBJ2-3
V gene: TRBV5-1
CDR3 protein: CASSLGLAGRGTDTQYF

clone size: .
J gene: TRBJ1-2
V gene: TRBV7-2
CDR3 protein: CASSTQTGGEGYGYTF

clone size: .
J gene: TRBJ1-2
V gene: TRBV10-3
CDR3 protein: CAISMTEGPYGYTF

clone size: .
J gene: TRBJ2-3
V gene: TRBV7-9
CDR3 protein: CASSGTGGDGVGADTQYF

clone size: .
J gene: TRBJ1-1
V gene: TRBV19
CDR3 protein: CASIGGRLSTEAFF

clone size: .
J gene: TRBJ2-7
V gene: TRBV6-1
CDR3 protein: CASSEVGGPEQYF

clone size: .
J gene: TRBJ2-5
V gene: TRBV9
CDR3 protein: CASSSRTGLPRETQYF

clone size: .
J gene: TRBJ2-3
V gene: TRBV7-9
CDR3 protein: CASSLAGGPGTQYF

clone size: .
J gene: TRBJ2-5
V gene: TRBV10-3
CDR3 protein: CAISGGLGLKETQYF

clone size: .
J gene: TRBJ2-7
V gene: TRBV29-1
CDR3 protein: CSVRDRGVTYEQYF

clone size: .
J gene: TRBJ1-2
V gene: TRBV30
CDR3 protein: CAHGGNYGYTF

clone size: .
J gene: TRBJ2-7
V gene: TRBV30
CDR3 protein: CACRLAIEQYF

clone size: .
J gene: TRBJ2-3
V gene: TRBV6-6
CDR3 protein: CASSYDPGGTQYF

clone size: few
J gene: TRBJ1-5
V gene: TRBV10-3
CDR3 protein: CAISDWSGLQPQHF